The 22 T cell receptor beta chains listed next were all sequenced from one sample in a study of shared clonotypes between healthy human individuals. Sequencing was performed with immunoSEQ multiplex PCR; in TCRdb, only in-frame clones are kept and a portion is missing. The sample contains 2 million to 2.5 million clones, roughly 93% of which appear only once. The source material was naive CD4+ T cells from PBMCs. This sample's subset: CD45RA+ positively selected. These receptors were obtained from a man in his late teens or twenties in good health. Some clones in this sample may be carry-over from other donors' samples.

The chain carries TRBV5-1 and TRBJ1-1; the D gene is possibly TRBD1 (5 bases). The CDR3 sequence is 15 residues long. V lost 4 bases, J lost 5 bases, and 18 bases lay in between. Germline lookup yields CDR1 SGHRS and CDR2 YFSETQ. The CDR3 coding sequence is TGCGCCAGCAGCCGTCCCCAGGGTAAGGTAACTGAAGCTTTCTTT. This gives the protein CASSRPQGKVTEAFF. Combining the CDR3 with reference TRBV5-1 and TRBJ1-1 gives the whole variable domain KAGVTQTPRYLIKTRGQQVTLSCSPISGHRSVSWYQQTPGQGLQFLFEYFSETQRNKGNFPGRFSGRQFSNSRSEMNVSTLELGDSALYLCASSRPQGKVTEAFFGQGTRLTVV.

This clone has a single count. Other nucleotide sequences from this sample produce the same CDR3. The gene calls are TRBV10-3 and TRBJ1-2; D ambiguous. With 0 bases removed from V and 4 bases from J, the gap between germline ends came to 12 bases. CDR3 length: 15 residues. Germline lookup yields CDR1 ENHRY and CDR2 SYGVKD. CDR3 nucleotide sequence: TGTGCCATCAGTGAGTCTCGAGGACGGCTCTATGGCTACACCTTC. Its protein is CAISESRGRLYGYTF.

Remarks on this clone: This CDR3 is also generated by other DNA sequences in the sample. This chain joins TRBV5-6 and TRBJ1-3; D gene unclear. Germline CDR1 reads SGHDT; CDR2 reads YYEEEE. The V and J ends lost 1 base and 4 bases respectively, with 3 bases between them. The CDR3 is 12 residues long. DNA for the CDR3: TGTGCCAGCAGCTTGCGGGGAAACACCATATATTTT. It specifies CASSLRGNTIYF.

V is TRBV9 and J is TRBJ2-2; 7 positions match TRBD2. The CDR3 is made up of 14 amino acids. Germline CDR1 and CDR2: SGDLS and YYNGEE. The junction had 5 bases not matched to a gene; V was cut back by 3 bases and J by 6 bases. CDR3 loop: CASSDPSGAGELFF. The CDR3 bases are TGTGCCAGCAGCGACCCAAGCGGGGCCGGGGAGCTGTTTTTT.

This sequence joins TRBV9 and TRBJ2-1, with 7 bases fitting TRBD2. This CDR3 is 14 amino acids long. The V segment lost 3 bases and the J segment 10 bases; nucleotides outside the gene matches: 10. From germline, CDR1 is SGDLS and CDR2 YYNGEE. CDR3 sequence reads: CASSGSTSNYEQFF. CDR3 nucleotides: TGTGCCAGCAGCGGGTCGACTAGCAATTACGAGCAGTTCTTC.

The DNA for the CDR3 is TGTGCCAGCAGCCCAACTAGCGGGAGCGGCGAGCAGTACTTC. This encodes CASSPTSGSGEQYF. J is TRBJ2-5 and V is TRBV5-4; 11 bases map to TRBD2. The J call may be in error: the DNA end matches TRBJ2-7 better. CDR1 and CDR2 (germline): SGHNT, YYREEE (reference sequence). The CDR3 runs 14 residues.

The rearrangement links TRBV6-5 to TRBJ1-4; D remains unclear. V shed 0 bases and J shed 0 bases, with 5 bases lying between them. The CDR3 is 15 amino acids. Germline V gene sequence: CDR1 MNHEY, CDR2 SVGAGI. CDR3 coding DNA: TGTGCCAGCAGTTACTCGGTAGCAACTAATGAAAAACTGTTTTTT. Translation: CASSYSVATNEKLFF.

V usage is TRBV9 and J usage is TRBJ2-1; TRBD2 matches at 7 bases. CDR1 and CDR2 (germline): SGDLS, YYNGEE. CDR3 size: 16 residues. With 4 bases clipped from V and 3 bases from J, the junction kept 10 bases outside the gene matches. In DNA form, the CDR3 reads TGTGCCAGCAGCCCCCCCGGGCGGGAGTTCTACAATGAGCAGTTCTTC. Protein product: CASSPPGREFYNEQFF. The full variable domain, completed using reference TRBV9 and TRBJ2-1, is DSGVTQTPKHLITATGQRVTLRCSPRSGDLSVYWYQQSLDQGLQFLIQYYNGEERAKGNILERFSAQQFPDLHSELNLSSLELGDSALYFCASSPPGREFYNEQFFGPGTRLTVL.

This chain joins TRBV6-6 and TRBJ2-5, with 12 bases matching TRBD1. The DNA end lines up better with TRBJ2-7; the J call may be wrong. The CDR3 has 16 amino acids. The germline V gene encodes CDR1 MNHNY and CDR2 SVGAGI (reference sequence). CDR3 nucleotide sequence: TGTGCCAGCAGTTACGGCTCCGGGACAGGGGGCGACGAGCAGTACTTC. As protein: CASSYGSGTGGDEQYF.

This clone was seen a handful of times. The V and J genes are TRBV7-6 and TRBJ1-1, with D maybe TRBD1 (5 bases). Germline V gene data show CDR1 as SGHVS and CDR2 as FNYEAQ. The CDR3 spans 13 residues. Between the trimmed V and J ends, which lost 6 bases and 1 base, there was a span of 9 bases. Here the CDR3 DNA reads TGTGCCAGCAGGAGAGGGGAGAACACTGAAGCTTTCTTT. Protein sequence: CASRRGENTEAFF.

Note on this clone: One end of the junction fails to match germline, which may point to a read error. The V gene is TRBV7-2, the J gene TRBJ2-4, with D perhaps being TRBD1 or TRBD2 (5 bases each). Germline V gives CDR1 SGHTA, CDR2 FQGNSA. The CDR3 spans 14 residues. CDR3 nucleotides: TGTGCCAGCAGCGCTCTGACCCCGGGGCGCATTCAGTACTTT. Amino acid sequence: CASSALTPGRIQYF.

This chain links TRBV6-5 with TRBJ2-7, with D possibly matching TRBD1 (6 bases). CDR3 length equals 14 residues. Germline values: CDR1 MNHEY, CDR2 SVGAGI. With 0 bases removed from V and 3 bases from J, the gap between germline ends came to 9 bases. CDR3 bases: TGTGCCAGCAGTTACTCGACAGGAGTCTACGAGCAGTACTTC. Amino acids: CASSYSTGVYEQYF.

The genes are TRBV7-8 and TRBJ2-5, with 8 nucleotides matching TRBD1. The CDR3 consists of 16 residues. V lost 5 bases and J lost 5; bases outside the gene matches: 13. CDR1 is SGHVS and CDR2 is FQNEAQ in the germline V gene. CDR3 in DNA: TGTGCCAGCAGCATCCGGGACGACAGGGGTTGGGAGACCCAGTACTTC. Translating gives CASSIRDDRGWETQYF.

This clone was found once. The chain links TRBV7-9 to TRBJ2-2, with TRBD2 matching over 12 bases. V shed 4 bases, J shed 3 bases, and the junction held 9 bases outside the gene matches. The CDR3 has 18 residues. From germline, CDR1 is SEHNR and CDR2 FQNEAQ (reference sequence). The CDR3 DNA follows: TGTGCCAGCAGCTGGGGACTAGCGGGCGGGACCTACACCGGGGAGCTGTTTTTT. Translating gives CASSWGLAGGTYTGELFF.

V is TRBV7-8 and J is TRBJ1-1; weak D call: TRBD1 (6 bases). Between the trimmed V and J ends, which lost 2 bases and 1 base, there was a span of 14 bases. Germline loops: CDR1 SGHVS, CDR2 FQNEAQ. There are 16 residues in the CDR3. Here the CDR3 reads CASSLIGGLANTEAFF. The CDR3 DNA sequence: TGTGCCAGCAGCTTAATCGGGGGGCTGGCGAACACTGAAGCTTTCTTT.

This chain joins TRBV6-6 and TRBJ1-2; D is unresolved. The germline V and J ends were trimmed by 5 bases and 8 bases, with 9 bases remaining between them. CDR3 length equals 11 residues. Germline loops: CDR1 MNHNY, CDR2 SVGAGI (reference sequence). The CDR3 DNA reads as TGTGCCAGCAGTAGACCGGGGGGCTACACCTTC. This encodes CASSRPGGYTF.

The V call is TRBV11-1, the J call TRBJ2-7; perhaps TRBD2 as D (5 bases). The CDR3 is made up of 15 amino acids. V lost 5 bases and J lost 0, with 14 bases in between. The germline gives CDR1 SGHAT, CDR2 FQDESV (reference sequence). This CDR3 is CASSPLGSGSYEQYF. CDR3 nucleotides: TGTGCCAGCAGCCCCCTGGGGAGTGGCTCCTACGAGCAGTACTTC.

V is TRBV19 and J is TRBJ1-4, with a weak D call TRBD1 (5 bases). This CDR3 is built from 14 residues. Germline assignment: CDR1 LNHDA and CDR2 SQIVND (reference sequence). Trimming took off 7 bases at V and 5 bases at J, with 14 bases between the two ends. The CDR3 loop reads CASTARGRNEKLFF. As DNA, the CDR3 is TGTGCCAGTACCGCCCGGGGCCGGAATGAAAAACTGTTTTTT.

This CDR3 reads CASSPPGLSYEQYF. CDR3 nucleotides: TGTGCCAGCAGCCCGCCCGGGCTCTCCTACGAGCAGTACTTC. The chain has TRBV28 and TRBJ2-7; D not resolved. Germline lookup yields CDR1 MDHEN and CDR2 SYDVKM. This CDR3 region has 14 residues. V gave up 6 bases and J gave up 0 bases, with 12 bases separating them.

J is TRBJ2-5 and V is TRBV2; a possible D gene is TRBD2 (6 bases). V lost 7 bases and J lost 2, with 11 bases in between. The germline V gene encodes CDR1 SNHLY and CDR2 FYNNEI. The CDR3 is 13 residues long. The CDR3 loop reads CASTGRLQETQYF. CDR3 DNA sequence: TGTGCCAGCACCGGGAGACTACAAGAGACCCAGTACTTC.

This clone was detected only once. The chain recombines TRBV7-2 with TRBJ2-2; tentative D call: TRBD2 (5 bases). The V end was cut by 5 bases, the J end by 7 bases, with 11 bases between. Germline V CDR1 and CDR2: SGHTA, FQGNSA. The CDR3 loop spans 13 amino acids. CDR3 nucleotides: TGTGCCAGCAGCCCACGGGAAGGCGGGGAGCTGTTTTTT. It encodes CASSPREGGELFF.

Here the CDR3 DNA reads TGTGCCAGCAGCCAAGATAGGGCTAGCGGGGCTTACAATGAGCAGTTCTTC. It yields the protein CASSQDRASGAYNEQFF. The V and J genes are TRBV4-2 and TRBJ2-1; 9 nucleotides agree with TRBD2. The J segment lost 4 bases and the V segment lost 0 bases, leaving 7 bases of the junction unmatched. The CDR3 contains 17 residues. CDR1 LGHNA and CDR2 YNFKEQ come from the germline V gene.